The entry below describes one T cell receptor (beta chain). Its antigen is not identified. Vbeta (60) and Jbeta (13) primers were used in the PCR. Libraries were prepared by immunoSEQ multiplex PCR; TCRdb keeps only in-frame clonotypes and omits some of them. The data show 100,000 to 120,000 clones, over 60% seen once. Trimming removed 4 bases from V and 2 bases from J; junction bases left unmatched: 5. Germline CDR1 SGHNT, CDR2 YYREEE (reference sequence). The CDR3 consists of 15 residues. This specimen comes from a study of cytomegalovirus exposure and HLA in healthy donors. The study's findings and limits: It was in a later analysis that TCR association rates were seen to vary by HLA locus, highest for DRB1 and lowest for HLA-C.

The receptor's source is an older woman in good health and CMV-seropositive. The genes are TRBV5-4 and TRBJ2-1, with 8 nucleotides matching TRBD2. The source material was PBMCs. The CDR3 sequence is CASSLRLAPYNEQFF. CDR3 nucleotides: TGTGCCAGCAGCCTCCGACTAGCGCCCTACAATGAGCAGTTCTTC.